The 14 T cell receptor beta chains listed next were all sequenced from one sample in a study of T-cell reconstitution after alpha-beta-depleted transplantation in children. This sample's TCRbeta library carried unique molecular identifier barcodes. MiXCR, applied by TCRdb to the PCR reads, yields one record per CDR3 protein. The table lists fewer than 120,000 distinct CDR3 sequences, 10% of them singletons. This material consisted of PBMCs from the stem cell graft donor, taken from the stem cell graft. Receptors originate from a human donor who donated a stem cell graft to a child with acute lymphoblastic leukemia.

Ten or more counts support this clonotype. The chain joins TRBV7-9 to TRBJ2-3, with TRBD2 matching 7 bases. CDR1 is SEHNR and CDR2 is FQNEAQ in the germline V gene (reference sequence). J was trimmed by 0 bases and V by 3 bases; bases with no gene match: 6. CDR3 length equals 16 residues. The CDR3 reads CASSFLSGPSTDTQYF. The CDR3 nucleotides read TGTGCCAGCAGCTTTCTTAGCGGGCCGAGCACAGATACGCAGTATTTT.

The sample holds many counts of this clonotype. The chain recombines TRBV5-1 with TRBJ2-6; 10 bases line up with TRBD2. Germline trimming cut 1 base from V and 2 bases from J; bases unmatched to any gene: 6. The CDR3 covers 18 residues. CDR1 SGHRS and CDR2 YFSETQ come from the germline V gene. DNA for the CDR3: TGCGCCAGCAGCTTGAAGCGGGGGGGCGAAGCTGGGGCCAACGTCCTGACTTTC. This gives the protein CASSLKRGGEAGANVLTF.

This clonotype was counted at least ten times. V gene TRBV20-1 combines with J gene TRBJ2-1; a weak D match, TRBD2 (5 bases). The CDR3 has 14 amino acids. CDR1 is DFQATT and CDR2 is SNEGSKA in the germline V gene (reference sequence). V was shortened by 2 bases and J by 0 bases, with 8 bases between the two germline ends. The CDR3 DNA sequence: TGCAGTGCTAGAATCGGGATCTCCTACAATGAGCAGTTCTTC. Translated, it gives CSARIGISYNEQFF.

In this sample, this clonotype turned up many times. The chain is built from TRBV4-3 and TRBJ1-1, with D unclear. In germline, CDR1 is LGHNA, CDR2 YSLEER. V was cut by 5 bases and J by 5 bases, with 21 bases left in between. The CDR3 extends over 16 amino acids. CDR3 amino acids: CASSTRYRAEGTEAFF. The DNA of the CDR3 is TGCGCCAGCAGCACAAGATATAGGGCCGAAGGGACTGAAGCTTTCTTT.

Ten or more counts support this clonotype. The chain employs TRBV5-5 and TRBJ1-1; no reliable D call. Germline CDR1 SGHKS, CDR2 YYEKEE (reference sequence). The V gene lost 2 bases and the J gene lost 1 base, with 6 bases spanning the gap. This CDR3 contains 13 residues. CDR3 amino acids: CASSFTSNTEAFF. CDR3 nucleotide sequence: TGTGCCAGCAGCTTCACCTCGAACACTGAAGCTTTCTTT.

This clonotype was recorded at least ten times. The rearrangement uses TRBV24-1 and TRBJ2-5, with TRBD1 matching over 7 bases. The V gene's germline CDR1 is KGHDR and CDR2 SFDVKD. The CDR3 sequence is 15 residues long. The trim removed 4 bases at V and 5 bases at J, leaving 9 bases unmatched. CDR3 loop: CATSDPKGAGETQYF. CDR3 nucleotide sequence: TGTGCCACCAGTGACCCGAAGGGGGCAGGGGAGACCCAGTACTTC.

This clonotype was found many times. CDR3 residues: CSARDRLRTSQETQYF. The CDR3 region has the DNA TGCAGTGCTAGAGATAGGCTAAGGACTAGCCAAGAGACCCAGTACTTC. The V gene is TRBV20-1, the J gene TRBJ2-5; 7 nucleotides agree with TRBD2. This CDR3 is 16 amino acids long. In germline, CDR1 is DFQATT, CDR2 SNEGSKA (reference sequence). V lost 0 bases, J lost 1 base, and 8 bases stayed unmatched.

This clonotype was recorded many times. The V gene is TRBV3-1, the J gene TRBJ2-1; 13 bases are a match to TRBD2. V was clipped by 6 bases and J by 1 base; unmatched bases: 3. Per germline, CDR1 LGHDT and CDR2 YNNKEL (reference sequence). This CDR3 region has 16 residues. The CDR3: CASRTSGGASYNEQFF. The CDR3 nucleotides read TGTGCCAGCAGAACTAGCGGGGGGGCTTCCTACAATGAGCAGTTCTTC.

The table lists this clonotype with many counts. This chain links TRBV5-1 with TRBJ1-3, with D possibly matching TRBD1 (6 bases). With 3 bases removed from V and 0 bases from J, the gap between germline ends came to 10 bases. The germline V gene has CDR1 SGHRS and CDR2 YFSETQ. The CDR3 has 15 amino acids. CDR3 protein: CASSWDNASGNTIYF. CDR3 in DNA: TGCGCCAGCAGCTGGGACAACGCCTCTGGAAACACCATATATTTT.

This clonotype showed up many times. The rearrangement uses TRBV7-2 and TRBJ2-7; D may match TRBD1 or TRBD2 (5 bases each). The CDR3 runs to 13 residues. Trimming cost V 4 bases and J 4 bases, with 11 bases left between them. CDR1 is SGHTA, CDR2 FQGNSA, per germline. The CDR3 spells CASSYSGRYEQYF. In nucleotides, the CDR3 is TGTGCCAGCAGCTACTCGGGGCGTTACGAGCAGTACTTC.

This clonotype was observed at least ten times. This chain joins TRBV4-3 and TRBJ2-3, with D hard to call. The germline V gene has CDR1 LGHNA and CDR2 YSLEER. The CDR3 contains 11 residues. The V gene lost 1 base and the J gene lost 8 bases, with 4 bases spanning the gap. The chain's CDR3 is CASSQAGTQYF. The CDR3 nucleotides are TGCGCCAGCAGCCAAGCGGGTACGCAGTATTTT.

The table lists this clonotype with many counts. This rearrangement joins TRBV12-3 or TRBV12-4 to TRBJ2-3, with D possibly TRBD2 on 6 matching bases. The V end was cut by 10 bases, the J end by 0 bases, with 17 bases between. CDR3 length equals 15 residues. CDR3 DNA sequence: TGTGCCACCCACCTCTCCGGGGGAAGCACAGATACGCAGTATTTT. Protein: CATHLSGGSTDTQYF.

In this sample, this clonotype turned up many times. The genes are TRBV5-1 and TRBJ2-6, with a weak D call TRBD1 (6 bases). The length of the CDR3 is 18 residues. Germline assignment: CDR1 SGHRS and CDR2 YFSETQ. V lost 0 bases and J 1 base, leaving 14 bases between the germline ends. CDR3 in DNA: TGCGCCAGCAGCTTGGAGCAGGGGCTAATGTCTGGGGCCAACGTCCTGACTTTC. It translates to CASSLEQGLMSGANVLTF. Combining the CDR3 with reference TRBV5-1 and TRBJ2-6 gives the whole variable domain KAGVTQTPRYLIKTRGQQVTLSCSPISGHRSVSWYQQTPGQGLQFLFEYFSETQRNKGNFPGRFSGRQFSNSRSEMNVSTLELGDSALYLCASSLEQGLMSGANVLTFGAGSRLTVL.

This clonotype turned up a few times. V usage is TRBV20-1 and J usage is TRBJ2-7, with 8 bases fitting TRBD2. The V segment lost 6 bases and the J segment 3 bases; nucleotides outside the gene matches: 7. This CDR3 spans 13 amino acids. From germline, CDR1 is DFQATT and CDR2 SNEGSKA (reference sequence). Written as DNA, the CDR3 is TGCAGTGCCGAAGCGGGAGTCGGCTACGAGCAGTACTTC. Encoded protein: CSAEAGVGYEQYF.